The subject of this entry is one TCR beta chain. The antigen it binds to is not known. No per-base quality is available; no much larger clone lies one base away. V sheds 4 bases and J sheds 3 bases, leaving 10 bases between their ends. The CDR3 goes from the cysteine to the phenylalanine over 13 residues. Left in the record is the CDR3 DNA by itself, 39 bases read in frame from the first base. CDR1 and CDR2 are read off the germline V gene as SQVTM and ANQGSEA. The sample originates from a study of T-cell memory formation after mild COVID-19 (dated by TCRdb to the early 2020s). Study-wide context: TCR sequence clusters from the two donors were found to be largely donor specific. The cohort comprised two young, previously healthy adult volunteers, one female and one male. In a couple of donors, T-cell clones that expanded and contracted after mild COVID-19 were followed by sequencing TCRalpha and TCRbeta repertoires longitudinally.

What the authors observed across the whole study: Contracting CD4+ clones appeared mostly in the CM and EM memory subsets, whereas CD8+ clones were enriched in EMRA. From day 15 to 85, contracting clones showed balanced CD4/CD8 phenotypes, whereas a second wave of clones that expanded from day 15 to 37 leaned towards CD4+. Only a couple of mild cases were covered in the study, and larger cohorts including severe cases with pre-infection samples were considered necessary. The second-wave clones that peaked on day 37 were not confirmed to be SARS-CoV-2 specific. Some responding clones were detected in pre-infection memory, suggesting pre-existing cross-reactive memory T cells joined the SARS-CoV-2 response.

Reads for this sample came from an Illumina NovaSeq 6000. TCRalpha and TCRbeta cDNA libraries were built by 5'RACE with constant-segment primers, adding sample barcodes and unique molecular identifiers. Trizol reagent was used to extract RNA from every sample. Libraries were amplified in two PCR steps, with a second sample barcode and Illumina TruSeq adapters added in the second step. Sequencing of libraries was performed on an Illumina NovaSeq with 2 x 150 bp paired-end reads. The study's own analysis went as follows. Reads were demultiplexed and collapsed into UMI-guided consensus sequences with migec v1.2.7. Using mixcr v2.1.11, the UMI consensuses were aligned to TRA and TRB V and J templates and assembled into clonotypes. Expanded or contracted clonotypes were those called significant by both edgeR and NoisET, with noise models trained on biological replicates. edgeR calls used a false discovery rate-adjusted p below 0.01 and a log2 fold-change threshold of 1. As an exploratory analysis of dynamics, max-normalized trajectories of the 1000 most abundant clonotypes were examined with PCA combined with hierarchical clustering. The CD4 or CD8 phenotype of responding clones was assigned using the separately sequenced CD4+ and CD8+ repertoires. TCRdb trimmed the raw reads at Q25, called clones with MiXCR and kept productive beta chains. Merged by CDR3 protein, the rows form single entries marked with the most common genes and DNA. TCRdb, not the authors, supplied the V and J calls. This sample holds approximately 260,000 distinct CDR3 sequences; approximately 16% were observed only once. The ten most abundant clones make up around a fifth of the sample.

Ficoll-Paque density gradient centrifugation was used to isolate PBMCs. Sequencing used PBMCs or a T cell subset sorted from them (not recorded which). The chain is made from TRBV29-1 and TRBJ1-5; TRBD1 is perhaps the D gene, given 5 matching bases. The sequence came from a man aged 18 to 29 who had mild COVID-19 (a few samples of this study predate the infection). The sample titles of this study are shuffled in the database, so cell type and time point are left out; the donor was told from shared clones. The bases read TGCAGCGTTGGGGACCAGCACAATCAGCCCCAGCATTTT. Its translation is CSVGDQHNQPQHF.